This T cell receptor beta chain stems from a study of graft-versus-host responses after intestinal transplantation. Trimming cost V 2 bases and J 3 bases, with 10 bases left between them. The CDR3 extends over 15 amino acids. Germline CDR1 LGHNA, CDR2 YNFKEQ. Both intraepithelial and lamina propria lymphocytes were released by processing graft tissue. Data came from immunoSEQ multiplex PCR; TCRdb stores just in-frame clones and leaves some out. The profile covers nearly 4,500 clones, with 65% to 80% appearing a single time and around 15% taken by the ten largest. The material sequenced was ileum tissue, taken 338 days after intestinal transplantation. The chain joins TRBV4-2 to TRBJ1-4; a possible D gene is TRBD1 (5 bases). The source of this sequence is a human patient who received an intestinal transplant, so some T cells may come from the graft donor. The CDR3: CASSQLEGANEKLFF. CDR3 in DNA: TGTGCCAGCAGCCAATTGGAAGGGGCTAATGAAAAACTGTTTTTT.